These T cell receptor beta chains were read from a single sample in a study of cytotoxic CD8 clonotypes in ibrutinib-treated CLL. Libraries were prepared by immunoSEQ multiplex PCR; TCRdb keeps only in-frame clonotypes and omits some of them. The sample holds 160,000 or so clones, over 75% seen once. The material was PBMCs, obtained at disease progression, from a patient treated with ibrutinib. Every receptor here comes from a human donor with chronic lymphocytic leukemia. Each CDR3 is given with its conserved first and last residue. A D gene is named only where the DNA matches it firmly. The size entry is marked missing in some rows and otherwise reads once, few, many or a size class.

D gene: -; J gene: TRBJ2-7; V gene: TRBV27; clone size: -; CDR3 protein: CASSLLGGSTYEQYF; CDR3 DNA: TGTGCCAGCAGTTTATTAGGGGGAAGTACCTACGAGCAGTACTTC
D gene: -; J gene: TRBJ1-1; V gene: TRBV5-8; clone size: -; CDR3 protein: CASSLARASGAFF; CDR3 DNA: TGTGCCAGCAGCTTGGCCCGGGCATCGGGAGCTTTCTTT
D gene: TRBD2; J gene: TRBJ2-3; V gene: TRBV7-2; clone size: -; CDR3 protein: CASSFGLAVTDTQYF; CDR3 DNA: TGTGCCAGCAGCTTCGGACTAGCGGTCACAGATACGCAGTATTTT
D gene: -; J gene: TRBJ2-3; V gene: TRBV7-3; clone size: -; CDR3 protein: CASSDLNTDTQYF; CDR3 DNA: TGTGCCAGCAGCGACCTTAACACAGATACGCAGTATTTT
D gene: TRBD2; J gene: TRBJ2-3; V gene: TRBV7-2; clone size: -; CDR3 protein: CASSRRLAGLSDTQYF; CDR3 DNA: TGTGCCAGCAGCCGCCGGCTAGCGGGATTATCAGATACGCAGTATTTT
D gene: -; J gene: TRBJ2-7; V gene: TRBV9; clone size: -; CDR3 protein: CASSVGSAGEQYF; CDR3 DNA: TGTGCCAGCAGCGTAGGTTCGGCGGGGGAGCAGTACTTC
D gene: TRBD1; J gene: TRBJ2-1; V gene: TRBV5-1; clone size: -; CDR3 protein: CASSQYTGDEQFF; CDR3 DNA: TGCGCCAGCAGCCAATACACAGGGGATGAGCAGTTCTTC
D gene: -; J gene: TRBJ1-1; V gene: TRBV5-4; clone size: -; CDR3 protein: CASSSIQGPEAFF; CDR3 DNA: TGTGCCAGCAGCTCGATACAGGGCCCAGAAGCTTTCTTT
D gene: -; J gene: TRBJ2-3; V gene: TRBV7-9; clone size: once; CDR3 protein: CASNSGTDTQYF; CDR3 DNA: TGTGCCAGCAATAGTGGGACAGATACGCAGTATTTT
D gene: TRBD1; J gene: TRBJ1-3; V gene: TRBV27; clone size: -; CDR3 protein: CASSSGVRGPGNTIYF; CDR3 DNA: TGTGCCAGCAGTTCCGGGGTCAGGGGGCCTGGAAACACCATATATTTT
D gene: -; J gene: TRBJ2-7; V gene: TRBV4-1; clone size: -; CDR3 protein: CASSQEGKQYF; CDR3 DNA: TGCGCCAGCAGCCAAGAGGGAAAGCAGTACTTC
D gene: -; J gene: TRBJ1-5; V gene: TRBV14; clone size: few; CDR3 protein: CASSQQGSNQPQHF; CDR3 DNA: TGTGCCAGCAGCCAGCAGGGAAGCAATCAGCCCCAGCATTTT
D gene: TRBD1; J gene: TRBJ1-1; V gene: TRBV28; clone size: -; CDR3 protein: CASSLGTGGTEAFF; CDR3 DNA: TGTGCCAGCAGTCTCGGGACAGGGGGCACTGAAGCTTTCTTT
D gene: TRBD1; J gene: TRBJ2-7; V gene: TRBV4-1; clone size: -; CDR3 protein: CASSQGDSSYEQYF; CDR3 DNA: TGCGCCAGCAGCCAGGGGGACAGCTCCTACGAGCAGTACTTC
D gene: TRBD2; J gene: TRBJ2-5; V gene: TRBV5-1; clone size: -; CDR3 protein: CASSLGSGTETQYF; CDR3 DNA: TGCGCCAGCAGCTTGGGTAGCGGGACGGAGACCCAGTACTTC
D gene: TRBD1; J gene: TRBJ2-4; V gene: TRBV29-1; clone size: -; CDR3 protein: CSVRGNIQYF; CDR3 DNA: TGCAGCGTCAGGGGGAACATTCAGTACTTC
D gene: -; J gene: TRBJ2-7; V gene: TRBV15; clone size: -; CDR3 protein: CATLRDSTPYEQYF; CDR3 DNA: TGTGCCACCTTAAGGGACTCCACTCCCTACGAGCAGTACTTC